These 5 T cell receptor beta chains came from one sample sequenced in a study of T cells after yellow fever vaccination. TCRdb called the 5' RACE reads again in MiXCR, with one record for every CDR3 protein. This sample yields more than 300,000 distinct CDR3 sequences, of which about 10% are seen a single time; 3% to 3.5% belongs to the top ten. This specimen consisted of CD4+ T cells sorted from PBMCs, obtained 45 days after the yellow fever booster vaccination. Receptors originate from a young man who received the YFV17D yellow fever vaccine.

The rearrangement joins TRBV20-1 to TRBJ2-5; D unclear. Trimming shortened V by 0 bases and J by 5 bases, and 10 bases separated the two germline ends. This CDR3 spans 13 amino acids. Germline values: CDR1 DFQATT, CDR2 SNEGSKA (reference sequence). The CDR3 spells CSARDLARETQYF. CDR3 DNA sequence: TGCAGTGCTAGAGATTTAGCTCGGGAGACCCAGTACTTC.

The chain couples TRBV7-9 to TRBJ1-4, with 9 bases that match TRBD1. The V and J ends lost 4 bases and 4 bases, in that order; junction bases with no gene match: 4. The germline gives CDR1 SEHNR, CDR2 FQNEAQ (reference sequence). The CDR3 runs 15 residues. The CDR3 DNA is TGTGCCAGCAGCTACCTGGGACAGGGTAATGAAAAACTGTTTTTT. The encoded protein is CASSYLGQGNEKLFF.

This clonotype has just a few counts. The chain carries TRBV11-2 and TRBJ1-1; D is unclear. This CDR3 region has 12 residues. The germline V gene has CDR1 SGHAT and CDR2 FQNNGV. Trimming pared 1 base from V and 6 bases from J, leaving 6 bases between. The CDR3 is CASSLGLAEAFF. The CDR3 nucleotides read TGTGCCAGCAGCTTAGGTCTCGCTGAAGCTTTCTTT.

This rearrangement joins TRBV20-1 to TRBJ1-2, with D possibly matching TRBD1 (5 bases). V lost 4 bases and J lost 0, with 9 bases in between. The CDR3 is 13 amino acids. Germline V gene data show CDR1 as DFQATT and CDR2 as SNEGSKA (reference sequence). This CDR3 is CSATAGTNYGYTF. DNA for the CDR3: TGCAGTGCTACTGCAGGGACTAACTATGGCTACACCTTC.

This clonotype appeared a few times. The chain couples TRBV3-1 to TRBJ2-1, with 9 bases lining up with TRBD2. Germline trimming cut 6 bases from V and 0 bases from J; bases unmatched to any gene: 6. This CDR3 region has 16 residues. CDR1 and CDR2 from the germline V gene are LGHDT and YNNKEL (reference sequence). CDR3 nucleotide sequence: TGTGCCAGCAGAGCTAGCGGGGCAGCCTCCTACAATGAGCAGTTCTTC. Amino acids: CASRASGAASYNEQFF.